This is a list of T cell receptor beta chains from one sample in a study of a mutant IDH1 vaccine in newly diagnosed glioma. Clones were sequenced by immunoSEQ multiplex PCR, and TCRdb holds only the in-frame ones, with some missing. The table includes tens of thousands of clones, roughly 85% detected once. Antigens of these TCRs are unknown. The sample in question was PBMCs, obtained from a glioma patient whose treatment included an IDH1 peptide vaccine. These TCRs come from a man aged 35 to 55 with glioma. Both conserved end residues are part of each CDR3. Fields, in order: D gene, V gene, J gene, clone size, CDR3 protein, CDR3 DNA. A D gene is named only where the DNA matches it firmly. Clone size appears in some rows only: once, few, many, or a class for an expanded clone.

d_call: TRBD2; v_call: TRBV9; j_call: TRBJ2-5; clone_size: -; cdr3_aa: CASSRVAGGSETQYF; cdr3_nt: TGTGCCAGCAGTCGGGTAGCGGGAGGTAGCGAGACCCAGTACTTC
d_call: -; v_call: TRBV25-1; j_call: TRBJ1-5; clone_size: -; cdr3_aa: CASSEYAGGNQPQHF; cdr3_nt: TGTGCCAGCAGTGAATATGCGGGGGGCAATCAGCCCCAGCATTTT
d_call: TRBD1; v_call: TRBV27; j_call: TRBJ2-2; clone_size: -; cdr3_aa: CASSKGRGQGPTGELFF; cdr3_nt: TGTGCCAGCAGTAAGGGTCGAGGACAGGGTCCTACCGGGGAGCTGTTTTTT
d_call: TRBD2; v_call: TRBV15; j_call: TRBJ2-7; clone_size: -; cdr3_aa: CATSRAPMAGGNEQYF; cdr3_nt: TGTGCCACCAGCAGAGCCCCCATGGCGGGGGGAAACGAGCAGTACTTC
d_call: -; v_call: TRBV11-2; j_call: TRBJ1-2; clone_size: -; cdr3_aa: CASSIALRGQVYGYTF; cdr3_nt: TGTGCCAGCTCCATCGCCCTACGGGGGCAGGTCTATGGCTACACCTTC
d_call: -; v_call: TRBV6-5; j_call: TRBJ2-1; clone_size: -; cdr3_aa: CATILQSIYNEQFF; cdr3_nt: TGTGCCACCATCCTCCAGTCTATTTACAATGAGCAGTTCTTC
d_call: TRBD1; v_call: TRBV7-9; j_call: TRBJ1-5; clone_size: -; cdr3_aa: CASSFVGTGTWGNQPQHF; cdr3_nt: TGTGCCAGCAGCTTTGTAGGGACAGGGACGTGGGGCAATCAGCCCCAGCATTTT
d_call: -; v_call: TRBV6-5; j_call: TRBJ2-4; clone_size: -; cdr3_aa: CASSQDIDKNIQYF; cdr3_nt: TGTGCCAGCAGTCAGGACATAGACAAAAACATTCAGTACTTC
d_call: TRBD1; v_call: TRBV27; j_call: TRBJ2-7; clone_size: -; cdr3_aa: CASSLSGTATYEQYF; cdr3_nt: TGTGCCAGCAGTTTATCGGGGACAGCGACCTACGAGCAGTACTTC
d_call: TRBD1; v_call: TRBV15; j_call: TRBJ2-3; clone_size: -; cdr3_aa: CATSTRQGATDTQYF; cdr3_nt: TGTGCCACCAGCACCCGACAGGGGGCGACAGATACGCAGTATTTT
d_call: -; v_call: TRBV13; j_call: TRBJ1-1; clone_size: -; cdr3_aa: CASSTGTSEAFF; cdr3_nt: TGTGCCAGCAGCACCGGGACATCTGAAGCTTTCTTT
d_call: -; v_call: TRBV2; j_call: TRBJ2-3; clone_size: -; cdr3_aa: CASSAGGWTDTQYF; cdr3_nt: TGTGCCAGCAGTGCCGGGGGCTGGACAGATACGCAGTATTTT
d_call: TRBD1; v_call: TRBV11-2; j_call: TRBJ2-3; clone_size: -; cdr3_aa: CASSPYRGRGTDTQYF; cdr3_nt: TGTGCCAGCAGCCCGTACAGGGGGCGCGGCACAGATACGCAGTATTTT
d_call: TRBD2; v_call: TRBV29-1; j_call: TRBJ2-2; clone_size: -; cdr3_aa: CSVEFSGKGGELFF; cdr3_nt: TGCAGCGTTGAATTCAGCGGGAAGGGCGGGGAGCTGTTTTTT
d_call: -; v_call: TRBV4-3; j_call: TRBJ2-2; clone_size: -; cdr3_aa: CASSRLRGAGELFF; cdr3_nt: TGCGCCAGCAGCCGCCTACGTGGGGCCGGGGAGCTGTTTTTT
d_call: -; v_call: TRBV19; j_call: TRBJ1-2; clone_size: -; cdr3_aa: CASSIDSLYGYTF; cdr3_nt: TGTGCCAGTAGTATCGACAGCCTCTATGGCTACACCTTC
d_call: TRBD2; v_call: TRBV10-3; j_call: TRBJ2-1; clone_size: few; cdr3_aa: CAISESWTSEIRDNEQFF; cdr3_nt: TGTGCCATCAGTGAGTCTTGGACTAGCGAGATAAGGGACAATGAGCAGTTCTTC
d_call: TRBD2; v_call: TRBV27; j_call: TRBJ2-1; clone_size: -; cdr3_aa: CASSFRGGNYNEQFF; cdr3_nt: TGTGCCAGCAGTTTCCGGGGAGGGAACTACAATGAGCAGTTCTTC
d_call: TRBD1; v_call: TRBV2; j_call: TRBJ1-2; clone_size: -; cdr3_aa: CASTRDRGESSSGYTF; cdr3_nt: TGTGCCAGCACCCGGGACAGGGGGGAATCCAGCTCTGGCTACACCTTC
d_call: TRBD2; v_call: TRBV28; j_call: TRBJ2-1; clone_size: -; cdr3_aa: CASSFSGRPESDEQFF; cdr3_nt: TGTGCCAGCAGTTTCAGCGGGAGGCCTGAATCGGATGAGCAGTTCTTC
d_call: TRBD2; v_call: TRBV10-1; j_call: TRBJ2-7; clone_size: -; cdr3_aa: CASSLSGSPYEQYF; cdr3_nt: TGCGCCAGCAGTCTGAGCGGGAGTCCGTACGAGCAGTACTTC
d_call: -; v_call: TRBV7-9; j_call: TRBJ2-2; clone_size: few; cdr3_aa: CASSLAEPGELFF; cdr3_nt: TGTGCCAGCAGCTTAGCAGAACCCGGGGAGCTGTTTTTT
d_call: -; v_call: TRBV7-2; j_call: TRBJ1-6; clone_size: medium-sized; cdr3_aa: CASSMGWVSPLHF; cdr3_nt: TGTGCCAGCAGCATGGGGTGGGTTTCACCCCTCCACTTT
d_call: -; v_call: TRBV14; j_call: TRBJ1-4; clone_size: -; cdr3_aa: CASSQDKVAYTNEKLFF; cdr3_nt: TGTGCCAGCAGCCAAGATAAGGTGGCATATACTAATGAAAAACTGTTTTTT
d_call: TRBD1; v_call: TRBV5-1; j_call: TRBJ2-3; clone_size: -; cdr3_aa: CASSLTTGGTDTQYF; cdr3_nt: TGCGCCAGCAGCTTAACGACAGGGGGCACAGATACGCAGTATTTT
d_call: TRBD2; v_call: TRBV27; j_call: TRBJ2-7; clone_size: -; cdr3_aa: CASSLSLAGGFEQYF; cdr3_nt: TGTGCCAGCAGTTTATCTCTAGCGGGAGGGTTCGAGCAGTACTTC
d_call: TRBD2; v_call: TRBV19; j_call: TRBJ2-2; clone_size: -; cdr3_aa: CASSDSGRGTGELFF; cdr3_nt: TGTGCCAGTAGTGACAGCGGGAGAGGCACCGGGGAGCTGTTTTTT
d_call: TRBD1; v_call: TRBV9; j_call: TRBJ2-1; clone_size: -; cdr3_aa: CASSARDRYNEQFF; cdr3_nt: TGTGCCAGCAGCGCCCGGGACAGGTACAATGAGCAGTTCTTC
d_call: TRBD2; v_call: TRBV19; j_call: TRBJ2-1; clone_size: once; cdr3_aa: CASSITSGSGDEQFF; cdr3_nt: TGTGCCAGTAGTATAACTAGCGGGAGCGGCGATGAGCAGTTCTTC
d_call: -; v_call: TRBV11-2; j_call: TRBJ1-1; clone_size: few; cdr3_aa: CASSLDLLNTEAFF; cdr3_nt: TGTGCCAGCAGCTTAGATCTGCTGAACACTGAAGCTTTCTTT
d_call: TRBD1; v_call: TRBV2; j_call: TRBJ1-1; clone_size: -; cdr3_aa: CASRGGKNTEAFF; cdr3_nt: TGTGCCTCTCGAGGGGGCAAGAACACTGAAGCTTTCTTT
d_call: -; v_call: TRBV4-1; j_call: TRBJ1-4; clone_size: -; cdr3_aa: CASSQHQENEKLFF; cdr3_nt: TGCGCCAGCAGCCAGCACCAGGAGAATGAAAAACTGTTTTTT
d_call: -; v_call: TRBV6-5; j_call: TRBJ1-1; clone_size: -; cdr3_aa: CASRSRDWGGTEAFF; cdr3_nt: TGTGCCAGCAGATCCCGGGACTGGGGCGGCACTGAAGCTTTCTTT
d_call: -; v_call: TRBV28; j_call: TRBJ2-1; clone_size: -; cdr3_aa: CASSPTRGGYNEQFF; cdr3_nt: TGTGCCAGCAGCCCTACCAGGGGGGGCTACAATGAGCAGTTCTTC
d_call: -; v_call: TRBV5-1; j_call: TRBJ1-4; clone_size: once; cdr3_aa: CASSQGRVNNEKLFF; cdr3_nt: TGCGCCAGCAGCCAAGGACGGGTCAATAATGAAAAACTGTTTTTT
d_call: -; v_call: TRBV30; j_call: TRBJ1-1; clone_size: few; cdr3_aa: CAGNRAKTEAFF; cdr3_nt: TGTGCCGGCAACAGGGCGAAGACTGAAGCTTTCTTT
d_call: -; v_call: TRBV5-1; j_call: TRBJ2-3; clone_size: -; cdr3_aa: CASSSERRNTDTQYF; cdr3_nt: TGCGCCAGCAGCTCTGAGCGGAGAAACACAGATACGCAGTATTTT
d_call: -; v_call: TRBV7-6; j_call: TRBJ2-7; clone_size: -; cdr3_aa: CASSLSGGWSSYEQYF; cdr3_nt: TGTGCCAGCAGCTTAAGCGGAGGCTGGAGCTCCTACGAGCAGTACTTC
d_call: -; v_call: TRBV27; j_call: TRBJ1-6; clone_size: -; cdr3_aa: CASSSLDIYNSPLHF; cdr3_nt: TGTGCCAGCAGTTCGTTGGACATTTATAATTCACCCCTCCACTTT
d_call: TRBD2; v_call: TRBV11-2; j_call: TRBJ2-1; clone_size: few; cdr3_aa: CASSLPGTSGGNEQFF; cdr3_nt: TGTGCCAGCAGCTTACCCGGGACTAGCGGGGGCAATGAGCAGTTCTTC
d_call: -; v_call: TRBV7-2; j_call: TRBJ2-3; clone_size: -; cdr3_aa: CASSYSSGGRDTQYF; cdr3_nt: TGTGCCAGCAGCTATTCTTCGGGGGGCCGGGATACGCAGTATTTT
d_call: -; v_call: TRBV2; j_call: TRBJ2-1; clone_size: -; cdr3_aa: CASKEELASYNEQFF; cdr3_nt: TGTGCCAGCAAGGAAGAACTAGCTTCCTACAATGAGCAGTTCTTC
d_call: -; v_call: TRBV19; j_call: TRBJ1-5; clone_size: -; cdr3_aa: CASGGYNQPQHF; cdr3_nt: TGTGCCAGTGGAGGATACAATCAGCCCCAGCATTTT
d_call: -; v_call: TRBV4-1; j_call: TRBJ1-1; clone_size: -; cdr3_aa: CASSQVYTFWTEAFF; cdr3_nt: TGCGCCAGCAGCCAAGTTTACACCTTTTGGACTGAAGCTTTCTTT
d_call: -; v_call: TRBV27; j_call: TRBJ2-1; clone_size: -; cdr3_aa: CASSFLDREQFF; cdr3_nt: TGTGCCAGCAGTTTCCTAGACAGGGAGCAGTTCTTC
d_call: TRBD2; v_call: TRBV4-2; j_call: TRBJ2-7; clone_size: -; cdr3_aa: CASSQELTSGSYEQYF; cdr3_nt: TGTGCCAGCAGCCAAGAGTTGACTAGCGGGAGCTACGAGCAGTACTTC
d_call: TRBD1; v_call: TRBV15; j_call: TRBJ1-5; clone_size: medium-sized; cdr3_aa: CATSSTGGNQPQHF; cdr3_nt: TGTGCCACCAGCAGTACAGGGGGCAATCAGCCCCAGCATTTT
d_call: TRBD1; v_call: TRBV15; j_call: TRBJ1-5; clone_size: -; cdr3_aa: CATNRGDSGLYSNQPQHF; cdr3_nt: TGTGCCACCAACAGGGGGGACAGCGGACTATATAGCAATCAGCCCCAGCATTTT
d_call: -; v_call: TRBV18; j_call: TRBJ2-7; clone_size: -; cdr3_aa: CASSPRQGGSYEQYF; cdr3_nt: TGTGCCAGCTCACCACGGCAGGGGGGTTCCTACGAGCAGTACTTC
d_call: -; v_call: TRBV10-2; j_call: TRBJ2-4; clone_size: -; cdr3_aa: CASSTGAKNIQYF; cdr3_nt: TGCGCCAGCAGTACAGGGGCCAAAAACATTCAGTACTTC
d_call: -; v_call: TRBV5-1; j_call: TRBJ2-7; clone_size: -; cdr3_aa: CASSFRRDGSSYEQYF; cdr3_nt: TGCGCCAGCAGCTTCCGTCGGGACGGAAGCTCCTACGAGCAGTACTTC
d_call: -; v_call: TRBV7-8; j_call: TRBJ2-4; clone_size: -; cdr3_aa: CASSRSGAKNIQYF; cdr3_nt: TGTGCCAGCAGCCGTTCGGGGGCCAAAAACATTCAGTACTTC
d_call: -; v_call: TRBV10-1; j_call: TRBJ2-1; clone_size: -; cdr3_aa: CASSEIAQEGHNEQFF; cdr3_nt: TGCGCCAGCAGTGAAATAGCACAAGAGGGGCACAATGAGCAGTTCTTC
d_call: -; v_call: TRBV4-3; j_call: TRBJ2-3; clone_size: -; cdr3_aa: CASSQSGTEDVADTQYF; cdr3_nt: TGCGCCAGCAGCCAATCCGGGACGGAGGATGTGGCAGATACGCAGTATTTT
d_call: TRBD1; v_call: TRBV10-1; j_call: TRBJ1-4; clone_size: few; cdr3_aa: CASSSGTAGEKLFF; cdr3_nt: TGCGCCAGCAGTTCCGGGACAGCCGGTGAAAAACTGTTTTTT
d_call: TRBD1; v_call: TRBV5-6; j_call: TRBJ2-5; clone_size: -; cdr3_aa: CASSPQGTVKETQYF; cdr3_nt: TGTGCCAGCAGCCCTCAAGGGACAGTAAAAGAGACCCAGTACTTC
d_call: -; v_call: TRBV11-2; j_call: TRBJ2-7; clone_size: -; cdr3_aa: CASSLGGIAYEQYF; cdr3_nt: TGTGCCAGCAGCTTAGGCGGGATAGCCTACGAGCAGTACTTC
d_call: TRBD2; v_call: TRBV19; j_call: TRBJ2-5; clone_size: -; cdr3_aa: CASSMGGVQETQYF; cdr3_nt: TGTGCCAGTAGTATGGGAGGGGTCCAAGAGACCCAGTACTTC
d_call: TRBD2; v_call: TRBV11-3; j_call: TRBJ2-3; clone_size: -; cdr3_aa: CASSSPGLAGGEEDTQYF; cdr3_nt: TGTGCCAGCAGCTCCCCGGGACTAGCGGGAGGGGAGGAAGATACGCAGTATTTT